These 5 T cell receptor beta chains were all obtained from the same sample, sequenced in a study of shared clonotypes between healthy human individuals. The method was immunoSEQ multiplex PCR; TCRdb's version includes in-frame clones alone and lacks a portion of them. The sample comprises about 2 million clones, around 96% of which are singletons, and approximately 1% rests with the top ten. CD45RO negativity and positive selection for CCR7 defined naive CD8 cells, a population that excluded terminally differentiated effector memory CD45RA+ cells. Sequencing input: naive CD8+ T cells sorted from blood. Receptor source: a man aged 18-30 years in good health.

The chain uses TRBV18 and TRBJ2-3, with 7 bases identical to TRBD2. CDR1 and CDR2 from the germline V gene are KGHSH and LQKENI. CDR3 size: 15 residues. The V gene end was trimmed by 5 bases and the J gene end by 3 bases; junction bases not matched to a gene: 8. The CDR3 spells CASSTPGLLTDTQYF. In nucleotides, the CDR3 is TGTGCCAGCTCAACTCCGGGACTACTTACAGATACGCAGTATTTT.

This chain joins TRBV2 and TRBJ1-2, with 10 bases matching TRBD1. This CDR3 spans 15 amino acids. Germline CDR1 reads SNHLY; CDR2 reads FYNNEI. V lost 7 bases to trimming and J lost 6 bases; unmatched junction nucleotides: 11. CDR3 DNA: TGTGCCAGCATCGGTGAGGACAGGGGGGTTCATGGCTACACCTTC. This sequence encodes CASIGEDRGVHGYTF.

CDR3 in amino acids: CASSRGVVEQYF. In nucleotides, the CDR3 is TGTGCCAGCAGCCGGGGAGTGGTAGAGCAGTACTTC. The rearrangement uses TRBV5-5 and TRBJ2-7; a possible D gene is TRBD2 (5 bases). Trimming removed 4 bases at V and 7 bases at J, with 12 bases between. Germline V gives CDR1 SGHKS, CDR2 YYEKEE (reference sequence). The CDR3 has 12 residues. Looking up the rest from reference TRBV5-5 and TRBJ2-7 gives the full variable domain: DAGVTQSPTHLIKTRGQQVTLRCSPISGHKSVSWYQQVLGQGPQFIFQYYEKEERGRGNFPDRFSARQFPNYSSELNVNALLLGDSALYLCASSRGVVEQYFGPGTRLTVT.

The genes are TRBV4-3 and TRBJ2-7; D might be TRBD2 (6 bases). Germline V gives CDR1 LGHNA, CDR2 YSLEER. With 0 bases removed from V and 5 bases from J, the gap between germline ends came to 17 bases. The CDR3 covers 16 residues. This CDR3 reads CASSQDRGTARDEQYF. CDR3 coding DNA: TGCGCCAGCAGCCAAGATCGCGGGACGGCCCGGGACGAGCAGTACTTC.

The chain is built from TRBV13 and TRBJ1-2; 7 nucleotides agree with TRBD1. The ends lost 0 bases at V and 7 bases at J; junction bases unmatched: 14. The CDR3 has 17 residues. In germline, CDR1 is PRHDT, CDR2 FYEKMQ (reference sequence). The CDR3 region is CASSLGPRGDVGSGYTF. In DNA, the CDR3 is TGTGCCAGCAGCTTAGGGCCCAGGGGGGATGTTGGATCTGGCTACACCTTC.